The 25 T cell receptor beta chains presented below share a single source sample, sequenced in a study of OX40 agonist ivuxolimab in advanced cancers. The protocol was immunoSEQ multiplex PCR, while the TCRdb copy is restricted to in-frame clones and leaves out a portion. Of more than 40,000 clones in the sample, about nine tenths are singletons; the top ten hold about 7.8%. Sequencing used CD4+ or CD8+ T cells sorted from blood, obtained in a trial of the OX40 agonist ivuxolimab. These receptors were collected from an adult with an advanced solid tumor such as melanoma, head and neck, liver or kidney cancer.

The chain's CDR3 is CAWSRPDRTPLHF. DNA of the CDR3: TGTGCCTGGAGCCGTCCGGACAGAACACCCCTCCACTTT. The chain is built from TRBV30 and TRBJ1-6; perhaps TRBD1 as D (6 bases). With 3 bases removed from V and 11 bases from J, the gap between germline ends came to 14 bases. Germline V gene lookup returns CDR1 GTSNPN and CDR2 SVGIG (reference sequence). The CDR3 is 13 residues long.

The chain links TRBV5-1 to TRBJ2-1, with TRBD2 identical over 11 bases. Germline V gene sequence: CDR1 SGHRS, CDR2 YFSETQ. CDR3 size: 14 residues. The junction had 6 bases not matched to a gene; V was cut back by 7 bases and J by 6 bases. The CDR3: CASATSGNSNEQFF. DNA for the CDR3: TGCGCCAGCGCGACTAGCGGGAACTCCAATGAGCAGTTCTTC.

This CDR3 reads CASSVGSGRTSNEQYF. In nucleotides, the CDR3 is TGTGCCAGCAGCGTTGGGTCGGGACGGACCTCTAACGAGCAGTACTTC. V usage is TRBV9 and J usage is TRBJ2-7, with D perhaps TRBD1 or TRBD2 (5 bases each). The germline V and J ends were trimmed by 2 bases and 5 bases, with 20 bases remaining between them. The CDR3 runs 16 residues. CDR1 and CDR2 from the germline V gene are SGDLS and YYNGEE.

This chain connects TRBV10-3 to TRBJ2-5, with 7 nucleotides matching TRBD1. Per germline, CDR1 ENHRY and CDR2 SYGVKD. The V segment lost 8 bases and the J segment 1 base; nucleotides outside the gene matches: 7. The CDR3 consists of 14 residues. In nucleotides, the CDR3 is TGTGCCATCGGAGGAGGACAGGTCCAAGAGACCCAGTACTTC. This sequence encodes CAIGGGQVQETQYF.

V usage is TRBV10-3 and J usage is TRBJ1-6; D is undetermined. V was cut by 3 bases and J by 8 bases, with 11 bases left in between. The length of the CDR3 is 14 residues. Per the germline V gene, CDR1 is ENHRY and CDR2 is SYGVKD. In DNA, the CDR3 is TGTGCCATCAGTGATGCGACCACTCATTCACCCCTCCACTTT. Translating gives CAISDATTHSPLHF.

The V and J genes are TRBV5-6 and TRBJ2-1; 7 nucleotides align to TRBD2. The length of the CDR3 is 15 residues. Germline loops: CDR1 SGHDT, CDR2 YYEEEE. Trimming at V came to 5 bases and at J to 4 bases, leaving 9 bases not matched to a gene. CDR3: CASSFGGKVYNEQFF. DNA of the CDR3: TGTGCCAGCAGTTTCGGGGGGAAAGTATACAATGAGCAGTTCTTC.

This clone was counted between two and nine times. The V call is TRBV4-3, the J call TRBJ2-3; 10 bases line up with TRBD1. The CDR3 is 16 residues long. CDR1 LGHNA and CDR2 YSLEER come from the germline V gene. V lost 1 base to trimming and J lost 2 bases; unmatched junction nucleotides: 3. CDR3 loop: CASSQGGTGVTDTQYF. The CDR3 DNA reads TGCGCCAGCAGCCAAGGTGGGACAGGGGTCACAGATACGCAGTATTTT.

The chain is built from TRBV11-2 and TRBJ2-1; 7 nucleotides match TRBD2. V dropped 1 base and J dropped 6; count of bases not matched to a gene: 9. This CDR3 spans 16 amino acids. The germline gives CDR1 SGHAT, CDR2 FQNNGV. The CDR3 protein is CASSLARGRGANEQFF. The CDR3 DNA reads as TGTGCCAGCAGCTTAGCGCGCGGGAGAGGGGCCAATGAGCAGTTCTTC.

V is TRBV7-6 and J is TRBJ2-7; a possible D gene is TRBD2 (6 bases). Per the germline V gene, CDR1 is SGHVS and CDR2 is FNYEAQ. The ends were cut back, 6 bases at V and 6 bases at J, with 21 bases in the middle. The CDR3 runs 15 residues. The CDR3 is CASSSHGTVFREQYF. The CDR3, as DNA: TGTGCCAGCAGTTCACACGGGACTGTCTTTCGCGAGCAGTACTTC.

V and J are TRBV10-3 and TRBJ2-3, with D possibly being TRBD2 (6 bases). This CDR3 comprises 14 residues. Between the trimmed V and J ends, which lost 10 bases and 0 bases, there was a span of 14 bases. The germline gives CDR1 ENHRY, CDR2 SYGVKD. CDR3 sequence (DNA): TGTGCCACCGCCGGAAGCGGGAGCACAGATACGCAGTATTTT. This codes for CATAGSGSTDTQYF.

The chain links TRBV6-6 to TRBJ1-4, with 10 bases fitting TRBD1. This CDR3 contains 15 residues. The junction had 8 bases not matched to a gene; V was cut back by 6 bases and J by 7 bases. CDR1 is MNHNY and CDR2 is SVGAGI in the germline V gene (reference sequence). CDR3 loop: CASRSGTGEGEKLFF. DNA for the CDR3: TGTGCCAGCAGGTCCGGGACAGGGGAAGGTGAAAAACTGTTTTTT.

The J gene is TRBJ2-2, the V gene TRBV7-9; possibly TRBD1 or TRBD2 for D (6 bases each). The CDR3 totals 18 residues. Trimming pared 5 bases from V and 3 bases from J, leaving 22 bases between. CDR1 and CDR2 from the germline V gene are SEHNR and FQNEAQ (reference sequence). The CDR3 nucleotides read TGTGCCAGCAGCCCCACCAGGAGGGCAGGGGTGGACACCGGGGAGCTGTTTTTT. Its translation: CASSPTRRAGVDTGELFF.

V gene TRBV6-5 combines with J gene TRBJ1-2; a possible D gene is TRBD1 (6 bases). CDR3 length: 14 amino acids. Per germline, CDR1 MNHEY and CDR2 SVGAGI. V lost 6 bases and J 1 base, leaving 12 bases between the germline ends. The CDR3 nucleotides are TGTGCCAGCAGATTAGGGGGTAGTAACTATGGCTACACCTTC. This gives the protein CASRLGGSNYGYTF.

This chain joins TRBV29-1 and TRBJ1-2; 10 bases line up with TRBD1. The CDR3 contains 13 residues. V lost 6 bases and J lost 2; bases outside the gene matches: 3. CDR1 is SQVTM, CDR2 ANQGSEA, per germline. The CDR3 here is CSVGQGENYGYTF. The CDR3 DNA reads TGCAGCGTCGGACAGGGGGAGAACTATGGCTACACCTTC. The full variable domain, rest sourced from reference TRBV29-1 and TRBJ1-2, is SAVISQKPSRDICQRGTSLTIQCQVDSQVTMMFWYRQQPGQSLTLIATANQGSEATYESGFVIDKFPISRPNLTFSTLTVSNMSPEDSSIYLCSVGQGENYGYTFGSGTRLTVV.

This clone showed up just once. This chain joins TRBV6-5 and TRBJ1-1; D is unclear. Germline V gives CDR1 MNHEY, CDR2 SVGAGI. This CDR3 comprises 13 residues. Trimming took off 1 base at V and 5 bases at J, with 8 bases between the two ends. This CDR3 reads CASSYLTGTEAFF. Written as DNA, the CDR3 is TGTGCCAGCAGTTACTTAACCGGGACTGAAGCTTTCTTT.

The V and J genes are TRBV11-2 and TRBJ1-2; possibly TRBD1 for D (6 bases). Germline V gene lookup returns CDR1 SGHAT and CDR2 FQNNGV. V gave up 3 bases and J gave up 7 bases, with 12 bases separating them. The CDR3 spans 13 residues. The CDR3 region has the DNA TGTGCCAGCAGCTTTGGCGGGGGCCTTGGCTACACCTTC. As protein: CASSFGGGLGYTF. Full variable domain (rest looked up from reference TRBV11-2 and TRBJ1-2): EAGVAQSPRYKIIEKRQSVAFWCNPISGHATLYWYQQILGQGPKLLIQFQNNGVVDDSQLPKDRFSAERLKGVDSTLKIQPAKLEDSAVYLCASSFGGGLGYTFGSGTRLTVV.

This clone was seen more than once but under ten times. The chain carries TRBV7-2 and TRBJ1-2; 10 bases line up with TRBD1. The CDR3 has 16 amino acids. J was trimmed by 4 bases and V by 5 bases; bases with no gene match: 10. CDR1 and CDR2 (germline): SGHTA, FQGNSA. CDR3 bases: TGTGCCAGCAGCCCCCAGGGACAGGGGAACGCCTATGGCTACACCTTC. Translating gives CASSPQGQGNAYGYTF.

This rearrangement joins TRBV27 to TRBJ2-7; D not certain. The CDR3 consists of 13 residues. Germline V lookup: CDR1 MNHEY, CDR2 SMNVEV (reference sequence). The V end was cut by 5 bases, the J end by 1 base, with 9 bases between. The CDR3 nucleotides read TGTGCCAGCAGTCGGCCAGGTTCCTACGAGCAGTACTTC. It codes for CASSRPGSYEQYF.

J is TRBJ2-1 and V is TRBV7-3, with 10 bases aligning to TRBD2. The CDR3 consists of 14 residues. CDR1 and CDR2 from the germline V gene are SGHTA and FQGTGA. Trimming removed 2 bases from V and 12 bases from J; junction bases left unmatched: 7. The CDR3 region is CASSLSLAGAVQFF. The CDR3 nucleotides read TGTGCCAGCAGCTTATCCCTAGCGGGAGCCGTGCAGTTCTTC.

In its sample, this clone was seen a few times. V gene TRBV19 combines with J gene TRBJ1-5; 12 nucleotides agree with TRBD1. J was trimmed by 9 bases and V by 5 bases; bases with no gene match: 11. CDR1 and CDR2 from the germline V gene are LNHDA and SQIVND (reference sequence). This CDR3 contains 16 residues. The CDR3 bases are TGTGCCAGTAGTCCTAGGGGGACAGGGGGCCCTCGGCCCCAGCATTTT. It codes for CASSPRGTGGPRPQHF.

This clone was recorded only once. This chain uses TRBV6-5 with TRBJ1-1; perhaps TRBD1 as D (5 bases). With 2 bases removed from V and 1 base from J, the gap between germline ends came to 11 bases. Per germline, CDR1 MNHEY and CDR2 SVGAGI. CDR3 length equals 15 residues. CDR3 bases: TGTGCCAGCAGTTACCAAGGGGTCACGAACACTGAAGCTTTCTTT. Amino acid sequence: CASSYQGVTNTEAFF.

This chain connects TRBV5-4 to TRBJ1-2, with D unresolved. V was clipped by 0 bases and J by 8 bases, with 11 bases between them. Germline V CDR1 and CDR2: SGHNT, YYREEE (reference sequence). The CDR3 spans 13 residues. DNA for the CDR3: TGTGCCAGCAGCTTGGAGGGTTTCCGAGGCTACACCTTC. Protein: CASSLEGFRGYTF.

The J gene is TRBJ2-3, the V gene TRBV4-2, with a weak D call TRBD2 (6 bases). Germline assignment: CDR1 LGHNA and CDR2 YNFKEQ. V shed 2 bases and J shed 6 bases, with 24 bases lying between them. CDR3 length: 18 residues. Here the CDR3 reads CASSQPYDSGRIGDTQYF. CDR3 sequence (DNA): TGTGCCAGCAGCCAACCATATGATAGCGGAAGAATAGGTGATACGCAGTATTTT.

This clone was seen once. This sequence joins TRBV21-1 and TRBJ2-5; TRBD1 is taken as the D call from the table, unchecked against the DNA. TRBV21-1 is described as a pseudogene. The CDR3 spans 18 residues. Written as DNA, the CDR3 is TGTGCCAGCAGCAAATTATGTGGGACAGGGGGATCCCAAGAGACCCAGTACTTC. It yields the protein CASSKLCGTGGSQETQYF.

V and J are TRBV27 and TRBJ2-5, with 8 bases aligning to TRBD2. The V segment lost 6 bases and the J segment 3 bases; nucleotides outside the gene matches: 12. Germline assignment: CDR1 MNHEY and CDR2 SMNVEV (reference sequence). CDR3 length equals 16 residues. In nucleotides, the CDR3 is TGTGCCAGCAGCTTTTATAGCGGGAATATCAAAGAGACCCAGTACTTC. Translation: CASSFYSGNIKETQYF.